Below are 14 T cell receptor beta chains sequenced from a single sample in a study of blood T cells in healthy people across ages. Combining a sample-barcoded 5' primer with a J-beta primer mix, a second PCR ran for roughly 6 to 11 cycles. From the 5' RACE reads, TCRdb called clonotypes with MiXCR, one entry per CDR3 protein. The repertoire has about 830,000 distinct CDR3 sequences, less than 80% of them found once; the top ten carry around 30%. Sequenced input: blood. The receptors here all came from a man aged 25 to 40 in good health.

In the case of this clonotype: A single base separates this from a much larger clone, so it may be a read error. The gene calls are TRBV9 and TRBJ2-6; D is ambiguous. The ends were cut back, 2 bases at V and 2 bases at J, with 2 bases in the middle. This CDR3 has 13 amino acids. Germline CDR1 and CDR2: SGDLS and YYNGEE. CDR3: CASSVTGANVLTF. DNA of the CDR3: TGTGCCAGCAGCGTCACTGGGGCCAACGTCCTGACTTTC.

This chain links TRBV20-1 with TRBJ2-1, with a weak D call TRBD1 (5 bases). V shed 0 bases and J shed 9 bases, with 15 bases lying between them. This CDR3 spans 14 amino acids. Per the germline V gene, CDR1 is DFQATT and CDR2 is SNEGSKA (reference sequence). Here the CDR3 DNA reads TGCAGTGCTAGAGATCCCAGAGACCAGGGTGAGCAGTTCTTC. Protein product: CSARDPRDQGEQFF.

The count of this clonotype is one. Compared with germline, one end of the junction differs, possibly owing to a read error. J is TRBJ1-5 and V is TRBV7-2, with D unclear. This CDR3 region has 14 residues. Germline CDR1 reads SGHTA; CDR2 reads FQGNSA. CDR3 region: CACSVANSNQPQHF. As DNA, the CDR3 is TGTGCCTGCAGCGTGGCAAATAGCAATCAGCCCCAGCATTTT.

The chain employs TRBV20-1 and TRBJ2-4; D might be TRBD2 (5 bases). The DNA matches TRBJ2-5 better at its end, which makes the J call doubtful. Germline V lookup: CDR1 DFQATT, CDR2 SNEGSKA (reference sequence). This CDR3 is 13 amino acids long. As DNA, the CDR3 is TGCAGTGCTCCGAGGGAGATCGGGGAGACCCAGTACTTC. Translation gives CSAPREIGETQYF.

The chain uses TRBV11-2 and TRBJ2-3, with 12 bases identical to TRBD2. V dropped 4 bases and J dropped 0; count of bases not matched to a gene: 11. This CDR3 comprises 19 residues. Germline CDR1 and CDR2: SGHAT and FQNNGV. In DNA form, the CDR3 reads TGTGCCAGCAGCTCACCTCTAGCGGGGGGGCGTAGGAGCACAGATACGCAGTATTTT. As protein: CASSSPLAGGRRSTDTQYF.

The chain is built from TRBV29-1 and TRBJ2-7; D is possibly TRBD1 or TRBD2 (6 bases each). CDR3 length: 14 residues. CDR1 is SQVTM, CDR2 ANQGSEA, per germline. V was trimmed by 7 bases and J by 2 bases, leaving 18 bases between them. CDR3 loop: CSGVGEGGTYEQYF. Written as DNA, the CDR3 is TGCAGCGGGGTCGGTGAGGGGGGCACCTACGAGCAGTACTTC.

The count of this clonotype is one. The rearrangement joins TRBV6-2 or TRBV6-3 to TRBJ2-2; D not certain. Germline values: CDR1 MNHEY, CDR2 SVGEGT. There are 12 residues in the CDR3. Between the trimmed V and J ends, which lost 6 bases and 3 bases, there was a span of 5 bases. CDR3 bases: TGTGCCAGCAGGGCGGACACCGGGGAGCTGTTTTTT. It is translated as CASRADTGELFF.

V and J are TRBV29-1 and TRBJ1-2, with 7 nucleotides matching TRBD1. The CDR3 runs to 12 residues. CDR1 SQVTM and CDR2 ANQGSEA come from the germline V gene. After removal of 7 bases from V and 5 bases from J, the junction contained 7 bases not matched to a gene. CDR3 DNA: TGCAGCGCCGGTTCAGGGGGATATGGCTACACCTTC. It encodes CSAGSGGYGYTF.

V is TRBV2 and J is TRBJ2-5; 10 bases are shared with TRBD2. The CDR3 runs to 15 residues. CDR1 and CDR2 (germline): SNHLY, FYNNEI. The ends lost 6 bases at V and 2 bases at J; junction bases unmatched: 6. CDR3 bases: TGTGCCAGCAGCCTCCCAGCGGGGGGGCAAGAGACCCAGTACTTC. Residues: CASSLPAGGQETQYF.

The CDR3 is CSAIPQGAYEQYF. The CDR3 coding sequence is TGCAGTGCCATACCCCAGGGGGCCTACGAGCAGTACTTC. The V and J genes are TRBV20-1 and TRBJ2-7; 7 nucleotides agree with TRBD1. Trimming cost V 6 bases and J 2 bases; bases outside gene matches: 7. The CDR3 extends over 13 amino acids. Germline V gene data show CDR1 as DFQATT and CDR2 as SNEGSKA (reference sequence).

This clonotype has more than one count but fewer than ten. This chain joins TRBV9 and TRBJ2-1; 8 positions match TRBD2. Germline CDR1 and CDR2: SGDLS and YYNGEE. The CDR3 sequence is 16 residues long. V was pared by 3 bases and J by 4 bases, with 9 bases of the junction left unmatched. CDR3 sequence reads: CASSAAGSGGYNEQFF. For the CDR3, the DNA is TGTGCCAGCAGCGCGGCGGGGAGCGGGGGTTACAATGAGCAGTTCTTC.

The chain is built from TRBV7-2 and TRBJ2-5; TRBD2 might be the D (5 bases). The CDR3 is 14 residues long. V was cut by 4 bases and J by 4 bases, with 13 bases left in between. CDR1 is SGHTA, CDR2 FQGNSA, per germline. CDR3: CASSSVAGGETQYF. CDR3 nucleotides: TGTGCCAGCAGCTCCGTGGCGGGTGGAGAGACCCAGTACTTC. Full variable domain (rest looked up from reference TRBV7-2 and TRBJ2-5): GAGVSQSPSNKVTEKGKDVELRCDPISGHTALYWYRQSLGQGLEFLIYFQGNSAPDKSGLPSDRFSAERTGGSVSTLTIQRTQQEDSAVYLCASSSVAGGETQYFGPGTRLLVL.

The chain combines TRBV7-6 with TRBJ2-2, with D perhaps assigned TRBD1 or TRBD2 (5 bases each). V lost 6 bases and J lost 2, with 19 bases in between. This CDR3 spans 17 amino acids. Germline assignment: CDR1 SGHVS and CDR2 FNYEAQ. The CDR3 DNA sequence: TGTGCCAGCAGTCCTTTCCCGGGACCTACTAACACCGGGGAGCTGTTTTTT. Residues: CASSPFPGPTNTGELFF.

The chain couples TRBV28 to TRBJ2-5; D possibly corresponds to TRBD1 (6 bases). The J call may be wrong; the DNA end is better matched by TRBJ2-4. The CDR3 totals 16 residues. The germline CDR1 and CDR2 sequences are MDHEN and SYDVKM. The CDR3 DNA is TGTGCCAGCACCATGGGGGCGCAAGGGGCCAAAAACATTCAGTACTTC. It is translated as CASTMGAQGAKNIQYF.